This record looks at one TCR beta chain sequence and its context. The target antigen is unknown. V was clipped by 6 bases and J by 5 bases; unmatched bases: 11. The V gene's germline CDR1 is SGHAT and CDR2 FQNNGV. The CDR3 has 16 residues. This entry is derived from a study of shared clonotypes between healthy human individuals. Study summary: With ages of 18 to 49, the donors were a couple of women and a few men. Regarding the study as a whole: For naive CD4 cells, 4% to 5% of clonotypes were shared across four donors.

TCRdb's copy holds only in-frame clones and misses some; the assay was immunoSEQ multiplex PCR. Here the sample spans around 2,000,000 clones, under 95% being singletons. CD45RO-negative, CCR7-positively selected cells formed the naive CD8 fraction, excluding terminally differentiated effector memory CD45RA+ cells. The receptor was derived from a man younger than 35 in good health. Some clones in this sample may be carry-over from other donors' samples. Sequenced: naive CD8+ T cells from PBMCs. The chain links TRBV11-2 to TRBJ2-1, with TRBD2 matching 9 bases. The CDR3 region has the DNA TGTGCCAGCAGTTACCTGACTAGCGGTATACACAATGAGCAGTTCTTC. This codes for CASSYLTSGIHNEQFF. The entire variable domain, with the rest obtained from reference TRBV11-2 and TRBJ2-1, is as follows: EAGVAQSPRYKIIEKRQSVAFWCNPISGHATLYWYQQILGQGPKLLIQFQNNGVVDDSQLPKDRFSAERLKGVDSTLKIQPAKLEDSAVYLCASSYLTSGIHNEQFFGPGTRLTVL.